This TCR beta chain was observed in a study of cytotoxic CD8 clonotypes in ibrutinib-treated CLL. As for the study in general: Recorded responses included 24 partial and 2 complete; following median about 68 months, approximately 14 stayed remitted and roughly 12 progressed. Study-wide points: At ibrutinib response, clonality increased, and at progression it declined back toward baseline.

For this clone: Its antigen is not identified.

Repertoires were generated with immunoSEQ multiplex PCR, while TCRdb's copy carries only in-frame clones and drops some. Among some 35,000 clones listed, about 70% were seen once. The germline gives CDR1 SNHLY, CDR2 FYNNEI. V was trimmed by 4 bases and J by 4 bases, leaving 13 bases between them. The CDR3 is made up of 14 amino acids. The source material was PBMCs, sampled before ibrutinib treatment. This TCR was recovered from a human donor with chronic lymphocytic leukemia. V and J are TRBV2 and TRBJ1-2; D might be TRBD1 (5 bases). The CDR3 DNA is TGTGCCAGCAGTGTGGAGGGGTTCTCCTATGGCTACACCTTC. It yields the protein CASSVEGFSYGYTF.